A single sample gave rise to the 20 T cell receptor beta chains below, sequenced in a study of blood T cell repertoires in COVID-19. The table came from immunoSEQ multiplex PCR; TCRdb's copy has only in-frame clones and leaves some out. This table holds about 13,000 clones, around 74% found once. The material sequenced was peripheral blood. These receptors were taken from a woman older than 75 with acute or convalescent COVID-19.

This chain links TRBV2 with TRBJ1-2; D remains ambiguous. V was clipped by 8 bases and J by 4 bases, with 11 bases between them. Germline CDR1 is SNHLY and CDR2 is FYNNEI. The CDR3 extends over 12 amino acids. DNA of the CDR3: TGTGCCAGCGGAAAGACAAGCTATGGCTACACCTTC. It codes for CASGKTSYGYTF.

The CDR3 loop reads CASSPPGGPSASYGYTF. The CDR3 DNA follows: TGCGCCAGCAGCCCTCCGGGAGGTCCTTCCGCATCTTATGGCTACACCTTC. The rearrangement joins TRBV5-1 to TRBJ1-2; no firm D call. CDR1 and CDR2 from the germline V gene are SGHRS and YFSETQ. There are 17 residues in the CDR3. The V end was cut by 4 bases, the J end by 5 bases, with 24 bases between.

This chain links TRBV5-6 with TRBJ2-5; TRBD2 matches 8 bases. This CDR3 contains 16 residues. Looked up from germline, CDR1 is SGHDT and CDR2 is YYEEEE. Trimming removed 3 bases from V and 4 bases from J; junction bases left unmatched: 11. CDR3 protein: CASSSFSGVLGETQYF. The CDR3 region has the DNA TGTGCCAGCAGCTCCTTTAGCGGGGTACTGGGAGAGACCCAGTACTTC.

The chain employs TRBV19 and TRBJ1-1, with unresolved D. Germline CDR1 LNHDA, CDR2 SQIVND (reference sequence). Trimming shortened V by 5 bases and J by 4 bases, and 5 bases separated the two germline ends. The CDR3 is 11 amino acids. This CDR3 is CASSRGTEAFF. CDR3 coding DNA: TGTGCCAGTAGTCGGGGCACTGAAGCTTTCTTT.

About this clone: The junction shows a germline mismatch at one end, possibly a read error. The genes are TRBV18 and TRBJ2-7; unclear D gene. The germline gives CDR1 KGHSH, CDR2 LQKENI. The CDR3 extends over 13 amino acids. This CDR3 reads CASSPEVQSQVTF. In nucleotides, the CDR3 is TGTGCCAGCTCACCAGAAGTCCAATCCCAGGTTACATTC.

This clone was picked up a small number of times. The rearrangement joins TRBV28 to TRBJ1-1; 7 positions agree with TRBD1. CDR3 size: 12 residues. J lost 6 bases, V lost 4 bases, and 2 bases had no gene match. The germline V gene has CDR1 MDHEN and CDR2 SYDVKM. CDR3 sequence reads: CASSSGGPEAFF. The CDR3, as DNA: TGTGCCAGCAGTTCAGGGGGGCCTGAAGCTTTCTTT.

This chain links TRBV5-5 with TRBJ2-7; 8 bases are shared with TRBD2. The CDR3 runs to 17 residues. The ends lost 0 bases at V and 2 bases at J; junction bases unmatched: 10. Germline CDR1 reads SGHKS; CDR2 reads YYEKEE (reference sequence). This CDR3 reads CASSLGLAFHFTYEQYF. In nucleotides, the CDR3 is TGTGCCAGCAGCTTGGGACTAGCGTTCCATTTTACCTACGAGCAGTACTTC.

The J gene is TRBJ2-6, the V gene TRBV2; 7 bases agree with TRBD1. V lost 6 bases to trimming and J lost 0 bases; unmatched junction nucleotides: 8. From germline, CDR1 is SNHLY and CDR2 FYNNEI. The CDR3 covers 17 residues. CDR3 nucleotide sequence: TGTGCCAGCAGGCAGGGACAGATTATCTCTGGGGCCAACGTCCTGACTTTC. Encoded protein: CASRQGQIISGANVLTF.

The rearrangement joins TRBV15 to TRBJ1-2, with D uncertain. The CDR3 is 14 residues long. Per germline, CDR1 LNHNV and CDR2 YYDKDF (reference sequence). With 0 bases removed from V and 2 bases from J, the gap between germline ends came to 7 bases. Here the CDR3 DNA reads TGTGCCACCAGCAGAGATGTGTCGAACTATGGCTACACCTTC. Translating it yields CATSRDVSNYGYTF.

A few counts support this clone. CDR3 loop: CASSPQQGSQPQHF. The CDR3 nucleotides are TGTGCCAGCAGCCCACAACAGGGGTCTCAGCCCCAGCATTTT. This chain connects TRBV11-2 to TRBJ1-5; TRBD1 agrees at 7 bases. The length of the CDR3 is 14 residues. Losses at the gene ends were 5 bases for V and 6 bases for J; bases not matched to a gene: 7. The germline V gene has CDR1 SGHAT and CDR2 FQNNGV. Drawing the rest from reference TRBV11-2 and TRBJ1-5, the complete variable domain is EAGVAQSPRYKIIEKRQSVAFWCNPISGHATLYWYQQILGQGPKLLIQFQNNGVVDDSQLPKDRFSAERLKGVDSTLKIQPAKLEDSAVYLCASSPQQGSQPQHFGDGTRLSIL.

The V call is TRBV12-3 or TRBV12-4, the J call TRBJ2-3, with 7 bases matching TRBD1. J was trimmed by 3 bases and V by 5 bases; bases with no gene match: 2. This CDR3 has 13 amino acids. This chain's CDR3 is CASSPTGTDTQYF. The CDR3, as DNA: TGTGCCAGCAGTCCGACAGGGACAGATACGCAGTATTTT.

The chain joins TRBV5-1 to TRBJ1-2; TRBD1 aligns across 7 bases. With V trimmed by 4 bases and J by 8 bases, 8 bases remained unmatched. CDR1 and CDR2 (germline): SGHRS, YFSETQ. This CDR3 region has 13 residues. CDR3 amino acids: CASSQEGQVGYTF. The CDR3 DNA reads TGCGCCAGCAGCCAGGAAGGACAGGTCGGCTACACCTTC.

V gene TRBV3-1 (or the pseudogene TRBV3-2) combines with J gene TRBJ2-3; 7 bases are shared with TRBD2. The CDR3 spans 16 residues. Trimming at V came to 4 bases and at J to 2 bases, leaving 9 bases not matched to a gene. Germline CDR1 is LGHDT and CDR2 is YNNKEL (reference sequence). The CDR3 loop reads CASSLRDYRFTDTQYF. The CDR3 DNA reads TGTGCCAGCAGCCTCCGGGACTACCGTTTCACAGATACGCAGTATTTT.

This rearrangement joins TRBV10-3 to TRBJ2-7, with TRBD1 matching over 7 bases. Germline values: CDR1 ENHRY, CDR2 SYGVKD. This CDR3 is 13 amino acids long. Trimming at V came to 4 bases and at J to 3 bases, leaving 3 bases not matched to a gene. The CDR3 is CAISGGGNYEQYF. The DNA for the CDR3 is TGTGCCATCAGTGGAGGGGGCAACTACGAGCAGTACTTC.

This chain links TRBV10-3 with TRBJ1-6, with D possibly TRBD1 on 5 matching bases. The CDR3 extends over 14 amino acids. V lost 7 bases and J lost 7, with 14 bases in between. In germline, CDR1 is ENHRY, CDR2 SYGVKD. DNA for the CDR3: TGTGCCATCACTGGGGCCTTTAGGAATTCACCCCTCCACTTT. The encoded protein is CAITGAFRNSPLHF.

The rearrangement joins TRBV14 to TRBJ1-2; 7 nucleotides align to TRBD1. Germline CDR1 SGHDN, CDR2 FVKESK. This CDR3 is built from 14 residues. The junction had 5 bases not matched to a gene; V was cut back by 1 base and J by 6 bases. The DNA of the CDR3 is TGTGCCAGCAGCCAAGTCAGGGGGTTTGATGGCTACACCTTC. It encodes CASSQVRGFDGYTF.

This sequence joins TRBV24-1 and TRBJ1-4; 9 bases align to TRBD1. CDR3 length: 15 residues. With V trimmed by 3 bases and J by 7 bases, 5 bases remained unmatched. The germline V gene has CDR1 KGHDR and CDR2 SFDVKD. CDR3: CATSDPGQGGEKLFF. The CDR3 bases are TGTGCCACCAGTGATCCGGGACAGGGAGGTGAAAAACTGTTTTTT.

The chain carries TRBV5-1 and TRBJ2-3, with a weak D call TRBD2 (5 bases). The CDR3 runs 15 residues. Germline CDR1 and CDR2: SGHRS and YFSETQ. The V end lost 4 bases, the J end lost 5 bases, and 17 bases lay between the germline ends. CDR3 amino acids: CASSPITRAGDTQYF. DNA for the CDR3: TGCGCCAGCAGCCCCATTACGAGGGCGGGAGATACGCAGTATTTT.

This clone was seen once. Other nucleotide sequences in the sample specify the same CDR3. In DNA, the CDR3 is TGCAGTGCTAGAGAGGCTTATGGCTACACCTTC. Translating it yields CSAREAYGYTF. V gene TRBV20-1 combines with J gene TRBJ1-2; D not resolved. The CDR3 runs 11 residues. V was pared by 0 bases and J by 5 bases, with 4 bases between. CDR1 and CDR2 (germline): DFQATT, SNEGSKA (reference sequence).

V is TRBV20-1 and J is TRBJ1-1, with unresolved D. The CDR3 totals 13 residues. Trimming stripped 3 bases from V and 0 bases from J, with 8 bases between. Germline V gene sequence: CDR1 DFQATT, CDR2 SNEGSKA (reference sequence). CDR3 region: CSASTALNTEAFF. The CDR3, as DNA: TGCAGTGCTAGTACAGCTTTGAACACTGAAGCTTTCTTT.